These 3 T cell receptor beta chains originate from one sample sequenced in a study of blood T cell repertoires in COVID-19. Clones were read by immunoSEQ multiplex PCR, and TCRdb kept only the in-frame ones, dropping some. The data hold about 210,000 clones, with 82% observed a single time. Sequencing was carried out using peripheral blood. These receptors came from a woman in her seventies with COVID-19, enrolled during active disease.

V and J are TRBV12-3 or TRBV12-4 and TRBJ1-3; D is uncertain. V lost 2 bases, J lost 5 bases, and 4 bases lay in between. This CDR3 region has 12 residues. This CDR3 reads CASSLTRNTIYF. In DNA form, the CDR3 reads TGTGCCAGCAGTTTAACTAGAAACACCATATATTTT.

This clone turned up a few times. The rearrangement uses TRBV6-6 and TRBJ1-2; TRBD1 agrees at 12 bases. Looked up from germline, CDR1 is MNHNY and CDR2 is SVGAGI (reference sequence). The V gene end was trimmed by 11 bases and the J gene end by 7 bases; junction bases not matched to a gene: 8. The CDR3 has 13 residues. The CDR3 DNA reads TGTGCCGGAATGGGACAGGGGGCTGGTGGCTACACCTTC. This translates into CAGMGQGAGGYTF.

This chain uses TRBV28 with TRBJ1-5; the match to TRBD1 covers 8 bases. The germline CDR1 and CDR2 sequences are MDHEN and SYDVKM. This CDR3 has 16 amino acids. After removal of 8 bases from V and 2 bases from J, the junction contained 11 bases not matched to a gene. The CDR3 DNA follows: TGTGCCAGCGTGACAGGGGAAGGAGATGGCAATCAGCCCCAGCATTTT. Translating gives CASVTGEGDGNQPQHF. Filled out from reference TRBV28 and TRBJ1-5, the complete variable domain reads DVKVTQSSRYLVKRTGEKVFLECVQDMDHENMFWYRQDPGLGLRLIYFSYDVKMKEKGDIPEGYSVSREKKERFSLILESASTNQTSMYLCASVTGEGDGNQPQHFGDGTRLSIL.